This T cell receptor beta chain derives from a study of blood T cell repertoires in COVID-19. Across the study: Collection of acute and convalescent COVID-19 samples took place in the United States, Italy and Spain.

The repertoire was sequenced with immunoSEQ multiplex PCR; TCRdb's copy has only in-frame clones and lacks some. The repertoire has 15,000 to 20,000 clones, 70% to 90% of them found once; the top ten carry roughly 10%. The V gene end was trimmed by 2 bases and the J gene end by 5 bases; junction bases not matched to a gene: 9. The CDR3 loop spans 16 amino acids. In germline, CDR1 is MNHEY, CDR2 SVGEGT. This clonotype originated in a man aged 40-55 years with active COVID-19. The sequenced sample consisted of peripheral blood. The V call is TRBV6-2 or TRBV6-3, the J call TRBJ2-5; 9 bases align to TRBD1. CDR3 DNA: TGTGCCAGCAGTTACGGGGGACAGGGAGATGTGGAGACCCAGTACTTC. Protein sequence: CASSYGGQGDVETQYF.